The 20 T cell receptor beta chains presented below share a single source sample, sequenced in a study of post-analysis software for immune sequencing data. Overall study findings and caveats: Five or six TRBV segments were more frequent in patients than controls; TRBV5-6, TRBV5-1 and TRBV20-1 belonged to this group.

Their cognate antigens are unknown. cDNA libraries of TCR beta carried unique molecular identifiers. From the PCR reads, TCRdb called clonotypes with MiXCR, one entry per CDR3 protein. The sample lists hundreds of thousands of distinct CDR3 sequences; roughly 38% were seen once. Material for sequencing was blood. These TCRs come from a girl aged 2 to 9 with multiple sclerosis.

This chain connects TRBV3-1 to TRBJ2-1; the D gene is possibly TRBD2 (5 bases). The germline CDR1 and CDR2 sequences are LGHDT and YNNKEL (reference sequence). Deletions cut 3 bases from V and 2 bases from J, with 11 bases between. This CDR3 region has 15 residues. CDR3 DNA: TGTGCCAGCAGCCATTTACTAGGGACCTACAATGAGCAGTTCTTC. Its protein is CASSHLLGTYNEQFF.

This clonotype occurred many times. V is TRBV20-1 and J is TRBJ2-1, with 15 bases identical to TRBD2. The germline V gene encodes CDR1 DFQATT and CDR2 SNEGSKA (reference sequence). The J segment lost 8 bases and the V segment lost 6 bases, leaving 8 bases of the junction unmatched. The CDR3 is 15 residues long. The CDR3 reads CSAVGGLAGGDEQFF. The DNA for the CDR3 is TGCAGTGCGGTTGGGGGACTAGCGGGAGGTGATGAGCAGTTCTTC.

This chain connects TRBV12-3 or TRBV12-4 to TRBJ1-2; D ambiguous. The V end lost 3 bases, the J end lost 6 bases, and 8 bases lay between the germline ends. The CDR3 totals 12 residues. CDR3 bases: TGTGCCAGCAGTTTTGCCCCGAATGGCTACACCTTC. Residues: CASSFAPNGYTF.

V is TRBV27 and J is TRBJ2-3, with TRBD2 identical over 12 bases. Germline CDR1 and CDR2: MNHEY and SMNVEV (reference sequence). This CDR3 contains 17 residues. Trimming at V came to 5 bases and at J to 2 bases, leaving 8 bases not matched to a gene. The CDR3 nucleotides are TGTGCCAGCAGTCTTACCGGGACTAGCGGGCACACAGATACGCAGTATTTT. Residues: CASSLTGTSGHTDTQYF.

DNA of the CDR3: TGCGCCAGCAGCTCTCTAGCGGGGGCTTATTCAGAGACCCAGTACTTC. It yields the protein CASSSLAGAYSETQYF. This chain joins TRBV5-1 and TRBJ2-5; TRBD2 matches at 10 bases. Germline trimming cut 3 bases from V and 4 bases from J; bases unmatched to any gene: 9. CDR3 length equals 16 residues. CDR1 is SGHRS and CDR2 is YFSETQ in the germline V gene.

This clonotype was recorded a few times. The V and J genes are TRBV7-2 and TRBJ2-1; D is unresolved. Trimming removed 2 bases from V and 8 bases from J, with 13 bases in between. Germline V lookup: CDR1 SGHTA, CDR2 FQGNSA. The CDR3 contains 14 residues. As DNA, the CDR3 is TGTGCCAGCAGCTTATCACAGCCCCGCGATGAGCAGTTCTTC. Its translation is CASSLSQPRDEQFF.

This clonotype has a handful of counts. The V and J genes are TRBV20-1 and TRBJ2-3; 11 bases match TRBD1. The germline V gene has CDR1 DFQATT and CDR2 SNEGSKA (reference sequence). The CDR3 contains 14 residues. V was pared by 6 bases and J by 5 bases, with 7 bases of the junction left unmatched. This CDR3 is CSASPGTGGDTQYF. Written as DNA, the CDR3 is TGCAGTGCGAGTCCCGGGACAGGGGGAGATACGCAGTATTTT.

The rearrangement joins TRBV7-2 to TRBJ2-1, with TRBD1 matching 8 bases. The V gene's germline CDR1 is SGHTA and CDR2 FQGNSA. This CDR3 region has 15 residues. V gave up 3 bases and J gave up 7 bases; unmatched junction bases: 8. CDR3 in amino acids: CASSFSGTGKNEQFF. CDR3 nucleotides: TGTGCCAGCAGCTTTTCCGGGACAGGAAAGAATGAGCAGTTCTTC.

The CDR3 spells CASRAGDQPQHF. The CDR3, as DNA: TGTGCCAGTAGGGCAGGGGATCAGCCCCAGCATTTT. The gene calls are TRBV19 and TRBJ1-5; TRBD1 is a possible D gene (6 bases). The germline CDR1 and CDR2 sequences are LNHDA and SQIVND (reference sequence). V shed 6 bases and J shed 5 bases, with 8 bases lying between them. CDR3 size: 12 residues. Based on the CDR3 plus reference TRBV19 and TRBJ1-5, the full variable domain is DGGITQSPKYLFRKEGQNVTLSCEQNLNHDAMYWYRQDPGQGLRLIYYSQIVNDFQKGDIAEGYSVSREKKESFPLTVTSAQKNPTAFYLCASRAGDQPQHFGDGTRLSIL.

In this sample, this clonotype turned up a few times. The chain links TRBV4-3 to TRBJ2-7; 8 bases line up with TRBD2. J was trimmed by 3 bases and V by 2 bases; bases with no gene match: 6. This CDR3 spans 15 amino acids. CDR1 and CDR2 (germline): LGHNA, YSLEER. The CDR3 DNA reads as TGCGCCAGCAGCCAACAAGCGGGAGATAGCTACGAGCAGTACTTC. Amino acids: CASSQQAGDSYEQYF.

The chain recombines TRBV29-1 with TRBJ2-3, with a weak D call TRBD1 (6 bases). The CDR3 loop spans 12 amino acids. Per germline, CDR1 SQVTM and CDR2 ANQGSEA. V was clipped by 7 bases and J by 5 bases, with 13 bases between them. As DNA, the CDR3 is TGCAGCGCTCGTAAGACAGGAGATACGCAGTATTTT. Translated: CSARKTGDTQYF.

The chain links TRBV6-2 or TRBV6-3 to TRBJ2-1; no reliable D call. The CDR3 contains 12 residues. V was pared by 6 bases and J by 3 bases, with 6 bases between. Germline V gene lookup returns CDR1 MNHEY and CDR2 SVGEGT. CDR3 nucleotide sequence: TGTGCCAGCAGCCGGGTCTACAATGAGCAGTTCTTC. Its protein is CASSRVYNEQFF.

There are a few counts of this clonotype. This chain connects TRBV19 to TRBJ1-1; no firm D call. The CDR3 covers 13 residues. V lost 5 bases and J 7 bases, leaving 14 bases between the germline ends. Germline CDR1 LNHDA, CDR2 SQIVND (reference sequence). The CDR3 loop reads CASSPVWADEAFF. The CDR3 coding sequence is TGTGCCAGTAGTCCCGTTTGGGCAGATGAAGCTTTCTTT.

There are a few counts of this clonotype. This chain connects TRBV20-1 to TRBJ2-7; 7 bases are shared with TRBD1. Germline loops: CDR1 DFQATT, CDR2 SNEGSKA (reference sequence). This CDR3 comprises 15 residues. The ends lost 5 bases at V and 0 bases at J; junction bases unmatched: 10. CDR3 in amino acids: CSAANPWDSSYEQYF. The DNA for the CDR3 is TGCAGTGCTGCAAACCCCTGGGACAGCTCCTACGAGCAGTACTTC.

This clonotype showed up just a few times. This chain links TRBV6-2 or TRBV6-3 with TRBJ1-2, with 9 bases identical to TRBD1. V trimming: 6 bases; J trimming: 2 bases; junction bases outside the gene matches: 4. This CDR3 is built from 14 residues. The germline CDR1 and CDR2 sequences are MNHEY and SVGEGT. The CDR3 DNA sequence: TGTGCCAGCAGGAAGACAGGGGGGAACTATGGCTACACCTTC. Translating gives CASRKTGGNYGYTF.

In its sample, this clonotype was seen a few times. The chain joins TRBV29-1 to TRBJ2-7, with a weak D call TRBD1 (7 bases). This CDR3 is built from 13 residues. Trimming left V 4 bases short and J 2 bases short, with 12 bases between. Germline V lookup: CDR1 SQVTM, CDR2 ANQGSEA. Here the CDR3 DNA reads TGCAGCGTTGTAGGGGGGACAGCCTACGAGCAGTACTTC. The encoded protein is CSVVGGTAYEQYF.

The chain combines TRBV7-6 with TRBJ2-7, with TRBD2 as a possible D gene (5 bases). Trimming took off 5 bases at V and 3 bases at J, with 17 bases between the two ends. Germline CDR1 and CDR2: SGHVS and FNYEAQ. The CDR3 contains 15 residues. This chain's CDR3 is CASSPAWRANYEQYF. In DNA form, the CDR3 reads TGTGCCAGCAGCCCCGCCTGGCGGGCTAACTACGAGCAGTACTTC.

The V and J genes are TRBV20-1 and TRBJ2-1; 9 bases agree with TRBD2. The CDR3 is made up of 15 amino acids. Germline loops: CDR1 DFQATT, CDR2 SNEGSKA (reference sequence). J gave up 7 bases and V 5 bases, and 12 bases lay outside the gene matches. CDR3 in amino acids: CSARRRAGGRNEQFF. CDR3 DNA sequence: TGCAGTGCTCGCCGACGGGCGGGGGGGAGGAATGAGCAGTTCTTC.

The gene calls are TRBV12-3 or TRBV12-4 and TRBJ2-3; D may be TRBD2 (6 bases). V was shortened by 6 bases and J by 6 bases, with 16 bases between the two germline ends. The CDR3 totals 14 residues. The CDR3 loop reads CASSRDSGADTQYF. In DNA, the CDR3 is TGTGCCAGCAGCCGGGATAGCGGCGCGGATACGCAGTATTTT.

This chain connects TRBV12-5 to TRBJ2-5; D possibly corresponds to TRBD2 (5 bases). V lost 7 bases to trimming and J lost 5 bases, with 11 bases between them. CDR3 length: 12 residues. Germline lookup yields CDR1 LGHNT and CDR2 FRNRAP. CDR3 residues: CASANPGETQYF. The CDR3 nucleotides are TGTGCTAGTGCCAACCCGGGGGAGACCCAGTACTTC.